This T cell receptor (beta chain) was identified in a study of OX40 agonist ivuxolimab in advanced cancers. Whole-study context: Hepatocellular carcinoma, melanoma, renal cell or head and neck cancer was diagnosed in the dose-escalation patients. Study observations and caveats: At 0.1 to 3.0 mg/kg, clonal expansion of CD4+ and CD8+ blood T cells had occurred by week 6. Expanded clones belonging to CD8+ T cells outnumbered, on average, those of CD4+.

A word on this clone: The antigen is not known.

Produced via immunoSEQ multiplex PCR; TCRdb's table is partial and in-frame only. The sample has tens of thousands of clones, around 90% seen once. Germline assignment: CDR1 SGHRS and CDR2 YFSETQ. Deletions cut 3 bases from V and 3 bases from J, with 16 bases between. The CDR3 runs to 16 residues. The rearrangement uses TRBV5-1 and TRBJ1-3; D uncertain. The sample here was CD4+ or CD8+ T cells sorted from blood, taken in a trial of the OX40 agonist ivuxolimab. This TCR was recovered from an adult with an advanced solid tumor such as melanoma, head and neck, liver or kidney cancer. CDR3 DNA: TGCGCCAGCAGCTCCATCGATTGGGCCTTTGGAAACACCATATATTTT. The encoded protein is CASSSIDWAFGNTIYF. The full variable domain, its missing parts supplied by reference TRBV5-1 and TRBJ1-3, is KAGVTQTPRYLIKTRGQQVTLSCSPISGHRSVSWYQQTPGQGLQFLFEYFSETQRNKGNFPGRFSGRQFSNSRSEMNVSTLELGDSALYLCASSSIDWAFGNTIYFGEGSWLTVV.